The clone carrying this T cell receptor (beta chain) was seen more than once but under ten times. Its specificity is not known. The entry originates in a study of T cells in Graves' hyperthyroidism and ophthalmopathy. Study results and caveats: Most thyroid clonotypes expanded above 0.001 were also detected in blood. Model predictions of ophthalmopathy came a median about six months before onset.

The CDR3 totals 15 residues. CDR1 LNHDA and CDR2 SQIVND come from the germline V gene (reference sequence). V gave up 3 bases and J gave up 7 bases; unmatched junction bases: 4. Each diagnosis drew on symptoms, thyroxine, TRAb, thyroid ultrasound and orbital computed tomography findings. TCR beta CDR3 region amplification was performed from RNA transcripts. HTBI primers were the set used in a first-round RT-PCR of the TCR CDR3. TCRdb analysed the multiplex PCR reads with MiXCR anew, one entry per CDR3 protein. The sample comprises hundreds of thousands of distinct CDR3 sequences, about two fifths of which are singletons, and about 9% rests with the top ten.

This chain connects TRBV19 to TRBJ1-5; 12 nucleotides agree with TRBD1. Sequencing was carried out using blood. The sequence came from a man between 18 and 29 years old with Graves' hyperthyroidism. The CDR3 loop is CASSMGTGGGQPQHF. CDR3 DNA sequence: TGTGCCAGTAGTATGGGGACAGGGGGCGGGCAGCCCCAGCATTTT.